A single T cell receptor (beta chain) is shown here with its context. Library preparation (for TCRbeta) was performed with unique molecular identifiers. TCRdb analysed the PCR reads with MiXCR anew, one entry per CDR3 protein. The sample yields a few hundred thousand distinct CDR3 sequences, approximately 10% seen once. Germline V CDR1 and CDR2: SGHVS, FNYEAQ. This CDR3 spans 14 amino acids. The ends were cut back, 1 base at V and 2 bases at J, with 7 bases in the middle. This sample was taken from a study of T-cell reconstitution after alpha-beta-depleted transplantation in children. The starting material was PBMCs from the stem cell graft donor, obtained from the stem cell graft. The V call is TRBV7-6, the J call TRBJ2-3; D gene ambiguous. The TCR was taken from a human donor who donated a stem cell graft to a child with acute lymphoblastic leukemia. CDR3 sequence (DNA): TGTGCCAGCAGCTTAGTTATCACCACAGATACGCAGTATTTT. It yields the protein CASSLVITTDTQYF.